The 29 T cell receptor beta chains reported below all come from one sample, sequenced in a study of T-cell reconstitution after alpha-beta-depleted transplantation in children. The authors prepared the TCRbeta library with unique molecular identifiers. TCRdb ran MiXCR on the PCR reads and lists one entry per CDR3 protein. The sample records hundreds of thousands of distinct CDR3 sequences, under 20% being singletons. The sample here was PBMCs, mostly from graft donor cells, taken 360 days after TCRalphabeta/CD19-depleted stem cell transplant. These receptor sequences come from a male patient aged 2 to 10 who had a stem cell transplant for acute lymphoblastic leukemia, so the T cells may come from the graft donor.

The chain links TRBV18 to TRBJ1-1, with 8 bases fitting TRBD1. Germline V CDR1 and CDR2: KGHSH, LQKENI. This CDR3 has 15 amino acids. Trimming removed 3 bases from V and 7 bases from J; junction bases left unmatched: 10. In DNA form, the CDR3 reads TGTGCCAGCTCACCCCAGGGGGCGCGGAGTATTGAAGCTTTCTTT. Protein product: CASSPQGARSIEAFF.

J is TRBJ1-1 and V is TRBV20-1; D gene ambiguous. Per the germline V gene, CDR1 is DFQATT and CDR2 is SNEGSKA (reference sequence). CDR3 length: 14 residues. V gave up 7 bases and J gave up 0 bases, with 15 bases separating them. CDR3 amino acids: CSGIGSPLNTEAFF. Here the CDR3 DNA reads TGCAGTGGTATAGGGAGTCCCCTGAACACTGAAGCTTTCTTT.

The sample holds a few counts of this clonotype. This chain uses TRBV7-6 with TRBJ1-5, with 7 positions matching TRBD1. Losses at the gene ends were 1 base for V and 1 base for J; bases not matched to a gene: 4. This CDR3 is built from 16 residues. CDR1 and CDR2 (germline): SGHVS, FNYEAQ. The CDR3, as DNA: TGTGCCAGCAGCTTAGGGAGGGGGCGAAGCAATCAGCCCCAGCATTTT. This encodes CASSLGRGRSNQPQHF.

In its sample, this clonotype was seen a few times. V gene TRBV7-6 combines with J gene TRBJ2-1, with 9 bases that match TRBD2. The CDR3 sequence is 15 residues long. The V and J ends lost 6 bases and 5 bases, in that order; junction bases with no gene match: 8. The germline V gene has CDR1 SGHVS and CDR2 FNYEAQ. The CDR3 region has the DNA TGTGCCAGCAGTTATAGCGGGGGAATCAACAATGAGCAGTTCTTC. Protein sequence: CASSYSGGINNEQFF. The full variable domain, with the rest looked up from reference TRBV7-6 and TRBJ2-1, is GAGVSQSPRYKVTKRGQDVALRCDPISGHVSLYWYRQALGQGPEFLTYFNYEAQQDKSGLPNDRFSAERPEGSISTLTIQRTEQRDSAMYRCASSYSGGINNEQFFGPGTRLTVL.

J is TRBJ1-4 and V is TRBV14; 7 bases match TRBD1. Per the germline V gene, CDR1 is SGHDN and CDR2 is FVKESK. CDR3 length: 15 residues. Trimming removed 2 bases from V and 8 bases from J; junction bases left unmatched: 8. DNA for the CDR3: TGTGCCAGCAGCCAAAACAGGGGAGTAGGCGAAAAACTGTTTTTT. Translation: CASSQNRGVGEKLFF.

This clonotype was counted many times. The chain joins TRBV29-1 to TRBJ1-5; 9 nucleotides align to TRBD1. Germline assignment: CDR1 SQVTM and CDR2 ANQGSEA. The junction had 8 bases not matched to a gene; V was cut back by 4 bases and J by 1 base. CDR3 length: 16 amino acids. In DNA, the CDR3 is TGCAGCGTTGCCCCCACAGGGGGCCGGAGCAATCAGCCCCAGCATTTT. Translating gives CSVAPTGGRSNQPQHF.

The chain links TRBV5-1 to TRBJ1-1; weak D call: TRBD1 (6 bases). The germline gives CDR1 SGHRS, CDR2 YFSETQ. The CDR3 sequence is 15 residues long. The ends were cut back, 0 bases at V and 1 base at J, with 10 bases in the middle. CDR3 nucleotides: TGCGCCAGCAGCTTGGTATGGGGGGCGAACACTGAAGCTTTCTTT. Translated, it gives CASSLVWGANTEAFF.

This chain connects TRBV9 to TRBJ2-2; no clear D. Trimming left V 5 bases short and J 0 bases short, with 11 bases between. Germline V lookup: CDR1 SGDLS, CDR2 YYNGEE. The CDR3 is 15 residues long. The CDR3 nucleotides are TGTGCCAGCAGTGATCTGGGTCCGAACACCGGGGAGCTGTTTTTT. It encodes CASSDLGPNTGELFF.

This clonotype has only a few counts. In DNA form, the CDR3 reads TGTGCCAGCAGTGAATACGGGGGACAGGTCACCTCATCCCTCCACTTT. Translation: CASSEYGGQVTSSLHF. The chain uses TRBV6-1 and TRBJ1-6, with 8 bases aligning to TRBD1. Trimming took 2 bases from V and 14 from J; bases not matched to a gene: 14. The CDR3 runs to 16 residues. Germline CDR1 MNHNS, CDR2 SASEGT.

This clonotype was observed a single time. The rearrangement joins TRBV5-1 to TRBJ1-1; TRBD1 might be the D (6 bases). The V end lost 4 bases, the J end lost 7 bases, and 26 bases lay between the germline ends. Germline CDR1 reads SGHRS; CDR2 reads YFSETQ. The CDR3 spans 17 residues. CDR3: CASSAKPGGRGHYEAFF. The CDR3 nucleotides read TGCGCCAGCAGCGCCAAACCTGGGGGGAGGGGACACTATGAAGCTTTCTTT. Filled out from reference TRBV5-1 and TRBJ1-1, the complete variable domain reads KAGVTQTPRYLIKTRGQQVTLSCSPISGHRSVSWYQQTPGQGLQFLFEYFSETQRNKGNFPGRFSGRQFSNSRSEMNVSTLELGDSALYLCASSAKPGGRGHYEAFFGQGTRLTVV.

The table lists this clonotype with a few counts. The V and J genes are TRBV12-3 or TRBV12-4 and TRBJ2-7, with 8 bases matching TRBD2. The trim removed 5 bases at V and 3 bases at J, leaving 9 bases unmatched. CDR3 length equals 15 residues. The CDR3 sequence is CASSPRTSPNYEQYF. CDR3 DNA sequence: TGTGCCAGCAGTCCGAGGACTAGCCCCAACTACGAGCAGTACTTC.

CDR3 nucleotides: TGTGCCAGCAGTTTCGACAGGGCCAACCAGCCCCAGCATTTT. Translated, it gives CASSFDRANQPQHF. The gene calls are TRBV12-3 or TRBV12-4 and TRBJ1-5, with 7 positions matching TRBD1. V gave up 3 bases and J gave up 7 bases; unmatched junction bases: 6. This CDR3 has 14 residues.

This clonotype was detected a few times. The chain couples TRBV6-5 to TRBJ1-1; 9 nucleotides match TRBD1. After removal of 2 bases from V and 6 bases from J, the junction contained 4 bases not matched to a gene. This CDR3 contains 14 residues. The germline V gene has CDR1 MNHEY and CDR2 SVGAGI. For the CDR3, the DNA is TGTGCCAGCAGTTACGCGGACAGGGGATCTGAAGCTTTCTTT. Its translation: CASSYADRGSEAFF.

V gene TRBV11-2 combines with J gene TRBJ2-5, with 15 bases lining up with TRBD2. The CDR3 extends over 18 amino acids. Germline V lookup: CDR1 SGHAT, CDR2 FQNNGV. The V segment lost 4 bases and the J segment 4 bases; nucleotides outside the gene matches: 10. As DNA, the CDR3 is TGTGCCAGCAGCTCCCTAGGTCCGGGACTAGCGGGGGGAGAGACCCAGTACTTC. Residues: CASSSLGPGLAGGETQYF.

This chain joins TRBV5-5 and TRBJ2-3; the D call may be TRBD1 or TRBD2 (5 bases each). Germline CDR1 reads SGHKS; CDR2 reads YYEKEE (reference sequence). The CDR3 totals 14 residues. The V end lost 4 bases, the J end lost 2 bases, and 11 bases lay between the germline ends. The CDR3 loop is CASSPEGPTDTQYF. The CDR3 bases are TGTGCCAGCAGCCCCGAGGGACCCACAGATACGCAGTATTTT.

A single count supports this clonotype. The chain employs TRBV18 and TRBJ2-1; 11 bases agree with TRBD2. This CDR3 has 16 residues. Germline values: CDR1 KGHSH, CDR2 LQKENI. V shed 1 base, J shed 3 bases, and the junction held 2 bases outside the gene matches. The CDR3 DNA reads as TGTGCCAGCTCACCACTTAGCGGGAGGGGCTACAATGAGCAGTTCTTC. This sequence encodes CASSPLSGRGYNEQFF.

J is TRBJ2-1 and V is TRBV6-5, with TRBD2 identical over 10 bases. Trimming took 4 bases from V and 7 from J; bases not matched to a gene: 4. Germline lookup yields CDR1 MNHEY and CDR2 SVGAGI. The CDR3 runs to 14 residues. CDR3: CASSWGLAWNEQFF. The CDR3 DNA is TGTGCCAGCAGTTGGGGACTAGCGTGGAATGAGCAGTTCTTC.

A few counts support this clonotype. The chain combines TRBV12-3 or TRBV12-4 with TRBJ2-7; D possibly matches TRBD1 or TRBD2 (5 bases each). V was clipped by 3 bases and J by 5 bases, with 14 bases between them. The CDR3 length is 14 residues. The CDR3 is CASSFRDGYHEQYF. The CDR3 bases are TGTGCCAGCAGTTTCAGGGACGGTTACCACGAGCAGTACTTC.

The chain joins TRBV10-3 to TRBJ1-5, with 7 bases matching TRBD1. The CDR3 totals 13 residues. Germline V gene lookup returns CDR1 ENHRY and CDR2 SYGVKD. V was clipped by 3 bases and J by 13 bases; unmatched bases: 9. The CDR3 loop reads CAISEIEDRRQHF. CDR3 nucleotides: TGTGCCATCAGTGAAATTGAGGACAGGAGACAGCATTTT.

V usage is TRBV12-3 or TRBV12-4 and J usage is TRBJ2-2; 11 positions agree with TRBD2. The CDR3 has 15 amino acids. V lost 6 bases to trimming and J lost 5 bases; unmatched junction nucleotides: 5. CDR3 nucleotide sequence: TGTGCCAGCAGCCCCCGACTAGCGGGGACCGGGGAGCTGTTTTTT. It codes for CASSPRLAGTGELFF.

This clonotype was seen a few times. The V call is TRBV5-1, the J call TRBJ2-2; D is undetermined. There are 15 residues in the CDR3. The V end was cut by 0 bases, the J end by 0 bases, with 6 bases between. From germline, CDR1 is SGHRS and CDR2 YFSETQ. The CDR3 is CASSLGKPNTGELFF. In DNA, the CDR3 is TGCGCCAGCAGCTTGGGGAAACCGAACACCGGGGAGCTGTTTTTT.

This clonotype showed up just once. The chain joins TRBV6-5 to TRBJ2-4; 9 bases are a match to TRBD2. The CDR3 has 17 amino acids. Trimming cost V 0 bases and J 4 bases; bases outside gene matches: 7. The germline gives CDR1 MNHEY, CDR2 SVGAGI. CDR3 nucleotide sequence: TGTGCCAGCAGTTACTCCGGCGGGGGGGGAACTAAAAACATTCAGTACTTC. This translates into CASSYSGGGGTKNIQYF.

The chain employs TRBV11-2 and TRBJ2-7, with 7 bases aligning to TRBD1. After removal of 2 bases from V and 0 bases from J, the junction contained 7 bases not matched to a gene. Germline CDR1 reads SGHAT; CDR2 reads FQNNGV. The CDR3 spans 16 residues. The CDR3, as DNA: TGTGCCAGCAGCTTACGCAGGGACAGAAACTCCTACGAGCAGTACTTC. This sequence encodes CASSLRRDRNSYEQYF.

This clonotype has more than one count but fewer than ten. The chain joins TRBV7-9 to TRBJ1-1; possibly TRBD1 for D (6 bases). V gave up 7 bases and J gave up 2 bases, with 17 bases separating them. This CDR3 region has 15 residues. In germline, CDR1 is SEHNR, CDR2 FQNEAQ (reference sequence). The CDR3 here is CASIKKDSPNTEAFF. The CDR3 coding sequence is TGTGCCAGCATCAAAAAGGACAGCCCTAACACTGAAGCTTTCTTT.

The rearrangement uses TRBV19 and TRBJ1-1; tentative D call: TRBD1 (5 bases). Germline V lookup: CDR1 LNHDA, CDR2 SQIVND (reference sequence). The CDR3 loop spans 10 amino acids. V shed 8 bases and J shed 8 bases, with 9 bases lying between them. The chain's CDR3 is CASGAGEAFF. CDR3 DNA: TGTGCCAGTGGCGCAGGGGAAGCTTTCTTT.

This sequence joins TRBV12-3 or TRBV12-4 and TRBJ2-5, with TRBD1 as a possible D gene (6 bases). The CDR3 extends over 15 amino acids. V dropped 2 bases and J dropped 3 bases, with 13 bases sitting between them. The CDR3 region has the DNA TGTGCCAGCAGTTTAATTGGGGGCTCCAAAGAGACCCAGTACTTC. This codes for CASSLIGGSKETQYF.

Here the CDR3 reads CASRPTTGFGGYTF. The DNA for the CDR3 is TGTGCCAGCAGACCGACGACAGGGTTTGGGGGCTACACCTTC. The chain couples TRBV6-1 to TRBJ1-2, with 7 bases matching TRBD1. The germline CDR1 and CDR2 sequences are MNHNS and SASEGT. V lost 6 bases and J lost 8; bases outside the gene matches: 12. The CDR3 is made up of 14 amino acids.

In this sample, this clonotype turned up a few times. The CDR3 DNA follows: TGCGCCAGCAGCCAACAGCCCGGGACAGGATCCTACGAGCAGTACTTC. Residues: CASSQQPGTGSYEQYF. This sequence joins TRBV4-1 and TRBJ2-7, with 8 bases that match TRBD1. This CDR3 is built from 16 residues. CDR1 and CDR2 (germline): MGHRA, YSYEKL. The V and J ends lost 2 bases and 1 base, in that order; junction bases with no gene match: 7.

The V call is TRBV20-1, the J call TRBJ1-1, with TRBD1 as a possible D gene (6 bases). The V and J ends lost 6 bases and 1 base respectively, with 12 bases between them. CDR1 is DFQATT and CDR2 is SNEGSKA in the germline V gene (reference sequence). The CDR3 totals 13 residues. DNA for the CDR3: TGCAGTGCAGGGGGAGGGTGGAACACTGAAGCTTTCTTT. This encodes CSAGGGWNTEAFF.